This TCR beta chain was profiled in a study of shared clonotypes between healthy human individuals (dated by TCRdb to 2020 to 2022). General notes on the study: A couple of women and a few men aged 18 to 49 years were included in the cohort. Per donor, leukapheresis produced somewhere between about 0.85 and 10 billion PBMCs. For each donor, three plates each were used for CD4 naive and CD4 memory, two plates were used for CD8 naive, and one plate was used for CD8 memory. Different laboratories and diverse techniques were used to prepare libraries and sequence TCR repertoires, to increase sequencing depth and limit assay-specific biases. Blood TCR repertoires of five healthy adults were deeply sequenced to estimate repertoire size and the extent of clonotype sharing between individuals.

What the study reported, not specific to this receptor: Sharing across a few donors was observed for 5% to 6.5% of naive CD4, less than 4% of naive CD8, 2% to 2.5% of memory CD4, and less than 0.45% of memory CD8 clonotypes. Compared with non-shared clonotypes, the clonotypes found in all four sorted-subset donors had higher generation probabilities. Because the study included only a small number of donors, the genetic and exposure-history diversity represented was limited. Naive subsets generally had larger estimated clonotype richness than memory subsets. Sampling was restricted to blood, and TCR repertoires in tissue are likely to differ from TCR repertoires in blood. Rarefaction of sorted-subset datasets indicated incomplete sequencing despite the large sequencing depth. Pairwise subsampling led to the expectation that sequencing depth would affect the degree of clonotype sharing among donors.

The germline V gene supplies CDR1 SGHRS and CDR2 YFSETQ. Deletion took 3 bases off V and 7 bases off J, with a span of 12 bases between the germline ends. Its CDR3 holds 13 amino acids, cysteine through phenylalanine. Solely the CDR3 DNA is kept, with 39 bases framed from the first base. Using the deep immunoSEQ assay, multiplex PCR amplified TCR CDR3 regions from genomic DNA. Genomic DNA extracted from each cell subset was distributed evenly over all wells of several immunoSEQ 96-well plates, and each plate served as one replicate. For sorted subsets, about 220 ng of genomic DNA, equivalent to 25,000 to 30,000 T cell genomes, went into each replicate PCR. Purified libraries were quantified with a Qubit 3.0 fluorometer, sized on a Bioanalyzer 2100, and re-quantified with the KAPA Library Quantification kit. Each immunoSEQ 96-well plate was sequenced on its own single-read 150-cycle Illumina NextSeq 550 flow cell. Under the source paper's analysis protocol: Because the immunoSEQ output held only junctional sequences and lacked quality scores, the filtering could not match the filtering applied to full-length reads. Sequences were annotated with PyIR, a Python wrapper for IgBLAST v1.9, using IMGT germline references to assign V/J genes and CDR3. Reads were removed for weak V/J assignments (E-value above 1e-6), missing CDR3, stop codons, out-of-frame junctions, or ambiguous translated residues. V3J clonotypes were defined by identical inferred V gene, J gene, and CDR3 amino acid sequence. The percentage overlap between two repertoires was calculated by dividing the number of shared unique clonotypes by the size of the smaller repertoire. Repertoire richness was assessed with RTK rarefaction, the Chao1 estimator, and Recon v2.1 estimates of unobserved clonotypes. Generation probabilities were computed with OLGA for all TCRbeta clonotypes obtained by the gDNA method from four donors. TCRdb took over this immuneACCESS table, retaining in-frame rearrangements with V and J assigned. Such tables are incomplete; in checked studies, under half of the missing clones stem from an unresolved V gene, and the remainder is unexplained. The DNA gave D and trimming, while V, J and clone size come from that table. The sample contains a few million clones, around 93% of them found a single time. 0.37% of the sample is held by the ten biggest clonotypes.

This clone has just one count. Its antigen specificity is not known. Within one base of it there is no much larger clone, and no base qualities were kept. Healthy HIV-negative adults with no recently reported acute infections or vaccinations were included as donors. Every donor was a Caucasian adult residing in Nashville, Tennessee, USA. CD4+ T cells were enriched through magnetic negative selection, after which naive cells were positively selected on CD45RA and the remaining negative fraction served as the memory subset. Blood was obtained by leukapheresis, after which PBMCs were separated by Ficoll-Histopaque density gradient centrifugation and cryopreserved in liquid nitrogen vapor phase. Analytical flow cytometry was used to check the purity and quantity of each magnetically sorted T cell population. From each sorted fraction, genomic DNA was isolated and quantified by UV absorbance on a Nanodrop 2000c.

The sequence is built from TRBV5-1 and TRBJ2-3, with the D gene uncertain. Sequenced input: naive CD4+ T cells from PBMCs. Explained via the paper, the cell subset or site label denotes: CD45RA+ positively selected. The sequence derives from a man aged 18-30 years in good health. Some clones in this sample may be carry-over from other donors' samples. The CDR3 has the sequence CASSSLPLNTQYF. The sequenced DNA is TGCGCCAGCAGCTCGCTCCCTTTAAATACGCAGTATTTT. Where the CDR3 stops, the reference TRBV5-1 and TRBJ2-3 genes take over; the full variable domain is KAGVTQTPRYLIKTRGQQVTLSCSPISGHRSVSWYQQTPGQGLQFLFEYFSETQRNKGNFPGRFSGRQFSNSRSEMNVSTLELGDSALYLCASSSLPLNTQYFGPGTRLTVL.